The clone carrying this T cell receptor beta chain occurred many times. Its antigen remains unknown. This sample is part of a study of T cells in Graves' hyperthyroidism and ophthalmopathy. Across the study: Peripheral blood collection took place at initial diagnosis, before any treatment. Study-wide findings and caveats: From stable hyperthyroidism, ophthalmopathy was separated by a 13 V-J model.

V dropped 5 bases and J dropped 0 bases, with 11 bases sitting between them. This CDR3 has 15 residues. Pregnant or lactating patients were excluded, as were those with uncontrolled infection or other autoimmune disease. For the diagnoses, clinical symptoms, serum thyroxine and TRAb, thyroid ultrasound and orbital computed tomography were used. From RNA transcripts, TCR beta CDR3 regions were amplified. The TCR CDR3 first-round RT-PCR relied on the HTBI primer set. TCRdb processed the multiplex PCR reads anew with MiXCR; each CDR3 protein has one entry. The sample has 700,000 to 950,000 distinct CDR3 sequences, 30% to 40% seen once.

The rearrangement uses TRBV12-3 or TRBV12-4 and TRBJ1-5; D is unclear. The TCR comes from a woman aged 40-49 years with Graves' hyperthyroidism. Input material: blood. The CDR3 DNA is TGTGCCAGCAGTCTCCGACCGTATAGCAATCAGCCCCAGCATTTT. Amino acids: CASSLRPYSNQPQHF.